This T cell receptor (beta chain) was captured by sequencing in a study of Graves' ophthalmopathy and Graves' hyperthyroidism. The authors amplified TCR beta CDR3 regions, and they did so from RNA transcripts for repertoire sequencing. An opening RT-PCR round employed HTBI primers and preceded a second-round multiplex PCR. TCRdb re-called the multiplex PCR reads with MiXCR, one entry per CDR3 protein. This table has hundreds of thousands of distinct CDR3 sequences, around a fifth appearing once. The CDR3 consists of 14 residues. Germline V gene lookup returns CDR1 DFQATT and CDR2 SNEGSKA (reference sequence). The study recruited hyperthyroidism patients aged 18 to 65 who were newly diagnosed, under 2 months' duration. Patients were diagnosed from clinical symptoms, serum thyroxine, TRAb, thyroid ultrasound and orbital computed tomography. Study-wide points: A model built from 13 signatures distinguished ophthalmopathy from stable hyperthyroidism with approximately 89% sensitivity and approximately 81% specificity. The model's prediction of ophthalmopathy progression had 65% to 71% sensitivity and approximately 72% specificity.

This clonotype was detected only a few times. Its antigen is as yet unknown. This could be a read error, since a much larger clone is one nucleotide away. The sequence came from a woman aged 18-29 years with stable Graves' hyperthyroidism. Some clones in this sample may be carry-over from other donors' samples. The rearrangement joins TRBV20-1 to TRBJ1-6; D is unclear. Input material: peripheral blood. The DNA for the CDR3 is TGCAGTGCTAGAGATCCTGTTGTGGCTTCACACCTCCACTTT. This encodes CSARDPVVASHLHF.